This paragraph reports one T cell receptor beta chain. In the source study's methods: The assay estimated nucleated cells by amplifying reference gene primers. The assay was immunoSEQ multiplex PCR, and TCRdb's table has in-frame clones only and misses some. The V and J calls and clone size are taken from that table; D and trimming were inferred from the DNA. The sample records 100,000 to 150,000 clones, roughly 69% being singletons. The data were taken from a study of blood T cell repertoires in COVID-19. At the level of the study: From the United States, Italy and Spain came samples of acute and convalescent COVID-19. The analysed material was cDNA or gDNA that came from T cells, B-cell-depleted T cells, or PBMCs.

Trimming stripped 0 bases from V and 4 bases from J, with 17 bases between. This CDR3 comprises 17 residues. Germline CDR1 and CDR2: SGHDT and YYEEEE. The gene calls are TRBV5-6 and TRBJ2-1; a weak D match, TRBD1 (6 bases). Specimen: peripheral blood. The TCR originated in a woman aged 70-85 years with acute or convalescent COVID-19. CDR3 residues: CASSLVFIGTTYNEQFF. The CDR3 region has the DNA TGTGCCAGCAGCTTGGTCTTTATTGGGACAACGTACAATGAGCAGTTCTTC.